Each of the 26 T cell receptor beta chains below was sequenced from the same sample in a study of cytomegalovirus exposure and HLA in healthy donors. The PCR was carried out with 60 Vbeta primers and 13 Jbeta primers. The protocol was immunoSEQ multiplex PCR, while the TCRdb copy is restricted to in-frame clones and leaves out a portion. The sample lists some 150,000 clones, about 85% occurring once. The sequenced material came from PBMCs. These receptors were taken from a woman aged 18 to 35 in good health and CMV-seronegative.

This chain joins TRBV19 and TRBJ1-2; TRBD1 matches 7 bases. The CDR3 length is 14 residues. Germline CDR1 reads LNHDA; CDR2 reads SQIVND (reference sequence). CDR3 bases: TGTGCTAGTCTGGGATTGGAGAGACAGGGTGGCTACACCTTC. Its protein product is CASLGLERQGGYTF.

This clone was seen once. The genes are TRBV6-5 and TRBJ1-1, with a tentative D call TRBD1 (6 bases). The CDR3 runs 15 residues. CDR1 and CDR2 from the germline V gene are MNHEY and SVGAGI. The V end was cut by 6 bases, the J end by 0 bases, with 14 bases between. DNA for the CDR3: TGTGCCAGCAGGGACAGTAGCTTTATGAACACTGAAGCTTTCTTT. Its translation is CASRDSSFMNTEAFF.

This chain connects TRBV9 to TRBJ1-2, with D hard to call. Trimming shortened V by 0 bases and J by 5 bases, and 11 bases separated the two germline ends. CDR1 and CDR2 (germline): SGDLS, YYNGEE. The CDR3 consists of 14 residues. The CDR3 reads CASSVGEGGYGYTF. CDR3 sequence (DNA): TGTGCCAGCAGCGTAGGAGAGGGCGGGTATGGCTACACCTTC.

This clone was counted only a few times. This sequence joins TRBV6-6 and TRBJ1-1; D remains unclear. Germline V gene sequence: CDR1 MNHNY, CDR2 SVGAGI (reference sequence). The CDR3 loop spans 14 amino acids. Trimming took off 3 bases at V and 2 bases at J, with 10 bases between the two ends. The CDR3 DNA reads as TGTGCCAGCAGTTATGCTAGCTCTAACACTGAAGCTTTCTTT. The encoded protein is CASSYASSNTEAFF.

The rearrangement joins TRBV5-1 to TRBJ2-5; TRBD1 matches 9 bases. The J segment lost 4 bases and the V segment lost 3 bases, leaving 10 bases of the junction unmatched. This CDR3 has 16 residues. CDR1 is SGHRS, CDR2 YFSETQ, per germline. CDR3 sequence: CASSYIGTGLTETQYF. DNA of the CDR3: TGCGCCAGCAGCTACATAGGGACAGGGTTAACAGAGACCCAGTACTTC.

This clone was detected only once. The J gene is TRBJ2-7, the V gene TRBV6-1, with 12 bases lining up with TRBD2. V was pared by 4 bases and J by 3 bases, with 7 bases of the junction left unmatched. Germline CDR1 and CDR2: MNHNS and SASEGT. The CDR3 is 16 residues long. CDR3 sequence (DNA): TGTGCCAGCAGTGGACTAGCGGGAGCCCCCTACTACGAGCAGTACTTC. This translates into CASSGLAGAPYYEQYF.

In nucleotides, the CDR3 is TGCGCCAGCAGCTTGGCCGTTTGGCCACAGCAGGGAGATACGCAGTATTTT. Its protein is CASSLAVWPQQGDTQYF. V gene TRBV5-1 combines with J gene TRBJ2-3; tentative D call: TRBD1 (5 bases). Trimming left V 0 bases short and J 5 bases short, with 19 bases between. Germline lookup yields CDR1 SGHRS and CDR2 YFSETQ. This CDR3 has 17 amino acids.

The V call is TRBV7-2, the J call TRBJ2-3; D might be TRBD2 (5 bases). This CDR3 has 15 residues. From germline, CDR1 is SGHTA and CDR2 FQGNSA. V dropped 5 bases and J dropped 0 bases, with 12 bases sitting between them. As DNA, the CDR3 is TGTGCCAGCAGCCCGTGGACTGGAAGCACAGATACGCAGTATTTT. Amino acid sequence: CASSPWTGSTDTQYF. The whole variable domain, filled in from reference TRBV7-2 and TRBJ2-3, reads GAGVSQSPSNKVTEKGKDVELRCDPISGHTALYWYRQSLGQGLEFLIYFQGNSAPDKSGLPSDRFSAERTGGSVSTLTIQRTQQEDSAVYLCASSPWTGSTDTQYFGPGTRLTVL.

The J gene is TRBJ1-2, the V gene TRBV28, with D possibly TRBD1 on 6 matching bases. Germline values: CDR1 MDHEN, CDR2 SYDVKM. V shed 6 bases and J shed 6 bases, with 20 bases lying between them. The length of the CDR3 is 15 residues. CDR3 DNA: TGTGCCAGCAGCCTCTTAGACAGGCAAACGAATGGCTACACCTTC. Translation gives CASSLLDRQTNGYTF.

Points on this clone: The same CDR3 can be traced to other DNA sequences in this sample. This rearrangement joins TRBV9 to TRBJ2-7; D is perhaps TRBD2 (6 bases). CDR1 SGDLS and CDR2 YYNGEE come from the germline V gene. There are 14 residues in the CDR3. Trimming pared 0 bases from V and 3 bases from J, leaving 10 bases between. The CDR3 region is CASSVGGSGYEQYF. The CDR3 region has the DNA TGTGCCAGCAGCGTAGGGGGTAGCGGCTACGAGCAGTACTTC.

The V call is TRBV7-9, the J call TRBJ2-7; D remains unclear. Looked up from germline, CDR1 is SEHNR and CDR2 is FQNEAQ (reference sequence). The CDR3 is 13 amino acids. Trimming removed 3 bases at V and 4 bases at J, with 10 bases between. Written as DNA, the CDR3 is TGTGCCAGCAGCTTCACCGAGGCATACGAGCAGTACTTC. Protein: CASSFTEAYEQYF.

The CDR3 loop reads CASSRPGLAGNGEQYF. For the CDR3, the DNA is TGTGCCAGCAGCCGCCCCGGACTAGCGGGAAACGGCGAGCAGTACTTC. The rearrangement uses TRBV28 and TRBJ2-7; 12 bases agree with TRBD2. Trimming at V came to 6 bases and at J to 6 bases, leaving 12 bases not matched to a gene. This CDR3 is 16 amino acids long. In germline, CDR1 is MDHEN, CDR2 SYDVKM.

The rearrangement uses TRBV19 and TRBJ1-4; D unclear. The germline gives CDR1 LNHDA, CDR2 SQIVND (reference sequence). Trimming took off 5 bases at V and 0 bases at J, with 10 bases between the two ends. The CDR3 loop spans 15 amino acids. This CDR3 reads CASSSGRSTNEKLFF. DNA of the CDR3: TGTGCCAGTAGTTCCGGGAGGTCAACTAATGAAAAACTGTTTTTT.

This clone was recorded only once. The chain carries TRBV5-1 and TRBJ2-1, with TRBD2 identical over 9 bases. This CDR3 is built from 14 residues. V was pared by 6 bases and J by 8 bases, with 9 bases of the junction left unmatched. Germline values: CDR1 SGHRS, CDR2 YFSETQ. CDR3 nucleotide sequence: TGCGCCAGCAAGGTTAGCGGGAGTGGAGATGAGCAGTTCTTC. This encodes CASKVSGSGDEQFF.

This clone occurred once. The chain recombines TRBV6-5 with TRBJ2-5, with 7 bases lining up with TRBD2. The CDR3 totals 15 residues. Germline V gene sequence: CDR1 MNHEY, CDR2 SVGAGI. V shed 7 bases, J shed 4 bases, and the junction held 12 bases outside the gene matches. The CDR3 loop is CASNPGRTPGETQYF. In DNA form, the CDR3 reads TGTGCCAGCAACCCCGGGAGGACCCCTGGAGAGACCCAGTACTTC.

The chain couples TRBV18 to TRBJ1-3, with D hard to call. This CDR3 spans 14 amino acids. Germline CDR1 KGHSH, CDR2 LQKENI. Trimming stripped 3 bases from V and 1 base from J, with 7 bases between. Here the CDR3 DNA reads TGTGCCAGCTCACCCTCGGTTTCTGGAAACACCATATATTTT. Translated: CASSPSVSGNTIYF.

The genes are TRBV28 and TRBJ1-1; D remains unclear. CDR1 and CDR2 from the germline V gene are MDHEN and SYDVKM. Between the trimmed V and J ends, which lost 4 bases and 4 bases, there was a span of 13 bases. The CDR3 has 14 residues. This CDR3 is CASSSRWEITEAFF. DNA for the CDR3: TGTGCCAGCAGTTCCCGGTGGGAGATCACTGAAGCTTTCTTT.

Only a few counts were recorded for this clone. V and J are TRBV10-3 and TRBJ2-6; no definite D call. V gave up 11 bases and J gave up 2 bases, with 16 bases separating them. The CDR3 runs to 15 residues. Germline CDR1 and CDR2: ENHRY and SYGVKD. CDR3 protein: CASVGDPAGANVLTF. The CDR3 DNA is TGTGCCTCCGTGGGCGACCCAGCTGGGGCCAACGTCCTGACTTTC.

The genes are TRBV18 and TRBJ1-6, with D tentatively TRBD1 (5 bases). CDR3 size: 16 residues. Germline values: CDR1 KGHSH, CDR2 LQKENI. V was pared by 3 bases and J by 10 bases, with 19 bases between. CDR3 sequence reads: CASSPTEGVGGSPLHF. In DNA, the CDR3 is TGTGCCAGCTCACCCACGGAAGGGGTCGGGGGGTCACCCCTCCACTTT.

The chain is built from TRBV25-1 and TRBJ2-3, with 9 bases that match TRBD1. The CDR3 runs 17 residues. Germline V gene sequence: CDR1 MGHDK, CDR2 SYGVNS. Trimming took 5 bases from V and 4 from J; bases not matched to a gene: 13. The CDR3 spells CASSPLLPRQGADTQYF. DNA for the CDR3: TGTGCCAGCAGTCCCCTCCTCCCGAGACAGGGGGCAGATACGCAGTATTTT.

This clone was seen more than once but under ten times. V and J are TRBV4-2 and TRBJ2-7, with TRBD2 matching over 9 bases. The V gene's germline CDR1 is LGHNA and CDR2 YNFKEQ. Trimming at V came to 4 bases and at J to 1 base, leaving 8 bases not matched to a gene. The CDR3 totals 16 residues. This CDR3 is CASSPEAGGPSYEQYF. In DNA form, the CDR3 reads TGTGCCAGCAGCCCAGAAGCGGGGGGTCCATCCTACGAGCAGTACTTC.

This clone was seen just once. The J gene is TRBJ2-3, the V gene TRBV7-6, with TRBD2 identical over 11 bases. This CDR3 has 16 amino acids. V shed 1 base, J shed 5 bases, and the junction held 5 bases outside the gene matches. Germline CDR1 reads SGHVS; CDR2 reads FNYEAQ. CDR3 coding DNA: TGTGCCAGCAGCTTAGATAGCGGGAGGGCCAGAGATACGCAGTATTTT. As protein: CASSLDSGRARDTQYF.

This clone was recorded only once. This chain joins TRBV7-2 and TRBJ2-5; the D gene is possibly TRBD1 (6 bases). CDR3 length: 13 residues. V lost 1 base, J lost 5 bases, and 8 bases lay in between. CDR1 and CDR2 (germline): SGHTA, FQGNSA. The CDR3 region is CASSLGTGETQYF. The CDR3 DNA reads as TGTGCCAGCAGCTTAGGAACAGGGGAGACCCAGTACTTC.

Only one count was recorded for this clone. The rearrangement uses TRBV5-1 and TRBJ2-2; 7 nucleotides align to TRBD2. In germline, CDR1 is SGHRS, CDR2 YFSETQ. The CDR3 is made up of 19 amino acids. The trim removed 0 bases at V and 1 base at J, leaving 12 bases unmatched. The CDR3 nucleotides read TGCGCCAGCAGCTTGGCCGTGCGGGGGACGATAGTGAACACCGGGGAGCTGTTTTTT. This gives the protein CASSLAVRGTIVNTGELFF. Full variable domain (outside the CDR3, taken from reference TRBV5-1 and TRBJ2-2): KAGVTQTPRYLIKTRGQQVTLSCSPISGHRSVSWYQQTPGQGLQFLFEYFSETQRNKGNFPGRFSGRQFSNSRSEMNVSTLELGDSALYLCASSLAVRGTIVNTGELFFGEGSRLTVL.

The chain links TRBV6-1 to TRBJ2-7; possibly TRBD2 for D (7 bases). V was clipped by 8 bases and J by 0 bases, with 14 bases between them. This CDR3 comprises 14 residues. Germline values: CDR1 MNHNS, CDR2 SASEGT. The CDR3 region is CASRKGGSSYEQYF. The CDR3, as DNA: TGTGCCAGCCGAAAGGGGGGGTCCTCCTACGAGCAGTACTTC.

V gene TRBV19 combines with J gene TRBJ1-5; perhaps TRBD1 as D (6 bases). Trimming left V 6 bases short and J 5 bases short, with 14 bases between. This CDR3 has 14 residues. Germline lookup yields CDR1 LNHDA and CDR2 SQIVND (reference sequence). In DNA form, the CDR3 reads TGTGCCAGTAGCCTACAGGGATTCGATCAGCCCCAGCATTTT. It encodes CASSLQGFDQPQHF.